A selection of T cell receptor beta chains follows, all from one sample in a study of cytomegalovirus exposure and HLA in healthy donors. Produced via immunoSEQ multiplex PCR; TCRdb's table is partial and in-frame only. Of 100,000 to 150,000 clones in the sample, roughly 89% were seen once. Input material: PBMCs. Receptor source: a woman aged 18-29 years in good health and CMV-seronegative. Both conserved end residues are part of each CDR3. The D gene is left open where the match is weak.

V gene	J gene	D gene	CDR3 protein	CDR3 DNA
TRBV6-1	TRBJ1-4	.	CASTGVTNEKLFF	TGTGCCAGCACCGGGGTAACTAATGAAAAACTGTTTTTT
TRBV4-2	TRBJ2-7	TRBD2	CASSQHSGGTSYEQYF	TGTGCCAGCAGCCAACATAGCGGGGGCACCTCCTACGAGCAGTACTTC
TRBV28	TRBJ1-4	.	CASSGGSLEKLFF	TGTGCCAGCAGTGGGGGGAGTTTGGAAAAACTGTTTTTT
TRBV6-5	TRBJ2-1	.	CASSYSVGSPGNEQFF	TGTGCCAGCAGTTACTCCGTCGGGTCCCCGGGCAATGAGCAGTTCTTC
TRBV27	TRBJ2-1	.	CASSFHPLRSYNEQFF	TGTGCCAGCAGTTTCCACCCCTTGCGTTCCTACAATGAGCAGTTCTTC
TRBV6-6	TRBJ2-7	TRBD1	CASSYSNRDRVRQYF	TGTGCCAGCAGTTACTCGAACCGGGACAGGGTTAGGCAGTACTTC
TRBV19	TRBJ1-1	.	CASRRGEAFF	TGTGCCAGTAGGAGAGGTGAAGCTTTCTTT
TRBV7-9	TRBJ1-1	TRBD1	CASSPRGLGGTEAFF	TGTGCCAGCAGCCCAAGGGGGCTCGGGGGCACTGAAGCTTTCTTT
TRBV28	TRBJ2-7	TRBD2	CASSLPGGGVTSYEQYF	TGTGCCAGCAGTTTACCGGGGGGTGGGGTGACATCCTACGAGCAGTACTTC
TRBV19	TRBJ2-1	.	CASSIVGGFYNEQFF	TGTGCCAGTAGTATTGTGGGGGGTTTCTACAATGAGCAGTTCTTC